This TCR beta chain was identified in a study of patients and donors after allogeneic stem cell transplantation. A single record per CDR3 protein comes from TCRdb applying MiXCR to the RT-PCR reads. The table includes approximately 200,000 distinct CDR3 sequences, roughly 13% detected once. V shed 3 bases and J shed 3 bases, with 10 bases lying between them. This CDR3 spans 14 amino acids. The clonotype originates from a human donor who was either an allogeneic HSCT recipient or a stem cell or donor lymphocyte infusion donor (not recorded which). It is not recorded whose cells these are; they may come from a transplant donor. V and J are TRBV12-3 or TRBV12-4 and TRBJ2-3; D not certain. The specimen sequenced was blood, either unsorted or a sorted T cell fraction (not recorded which). The DNA for the CDR3 is TGTGCCAGCAGTTTCTCTGGGGAAACAGATACGCAGTATTTT. Translated: CASSFSGETDTQYF.